This TCR beta chain was recorded in a study of cytomegalovirus exposure and HLA in healthy donors. The germline V gene encodes CDR1 LNHDA and CDR2 SQIVND (reference sequence). The CDR3 runs 16 residues. The J segment lost 7 bases and the V segment lost 7 bases, leaving 17 bases of the junction unmatched. PCR was performed using 60 Vbeta and 13 Jbeta primers. Sequencing was performed with immunoSEQ multiplex PCR; in TCRdb, only in-frame clones are kept and a portion is missing. The sample has 190,000 or so clones, roughly 80% seen once. This clone was detected once. Its antigen remains unidentified. Findings and caveats of the study: As a later analysis showed, several of the most significant clusters appeared to be linked to common viral pathogens. Later on, a genetic analysis was performed. It linked a missense variant in DCLRE1C with V- and J-gene trimming of TCR beta. The listing of some 170 TCR beta chains classed them as cytomegalovirus-associated.

The chain employs TRBV19 and TRBJ1-2, with TRBD1 identical over 8 bases. This TCR derives from a man in his fifties in good health and CMV-seronegative. Sequencing was done on a sample of PBMCs. The CDR3 sequence is CASTTTGRTGPGGYTF. The CDR3 DNA sequence: TGTGCCAGTACCACTACCGGCAGGACAGGGCCCGGTGGCTACACCTTC.